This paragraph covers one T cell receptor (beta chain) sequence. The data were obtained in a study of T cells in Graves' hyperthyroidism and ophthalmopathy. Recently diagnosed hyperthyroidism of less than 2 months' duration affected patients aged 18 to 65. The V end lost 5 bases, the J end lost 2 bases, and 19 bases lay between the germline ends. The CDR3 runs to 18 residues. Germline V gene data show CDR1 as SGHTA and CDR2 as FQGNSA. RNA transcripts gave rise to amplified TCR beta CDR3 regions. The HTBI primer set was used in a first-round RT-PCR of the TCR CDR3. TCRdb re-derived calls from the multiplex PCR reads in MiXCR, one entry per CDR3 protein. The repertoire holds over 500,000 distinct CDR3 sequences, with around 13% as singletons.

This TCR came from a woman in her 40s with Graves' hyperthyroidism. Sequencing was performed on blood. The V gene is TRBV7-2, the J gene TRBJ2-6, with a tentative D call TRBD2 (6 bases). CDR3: CASSPPSAGSPGANVLTF. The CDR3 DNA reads TGTGCCAGCAGCCCCCCGTCGGCGGGATCGCCTGGGGCCAACGTCCTGACTTTC.